A single sample is the source of the 4 T cell receptor beta chains below, sequenced in a study of shared clonotypes between healthy human individuals. Assay: immunoSEQ multiplex PCR; the TCRdb copy retains only in-frame clones and omits some. The sample lists about 640,000 clones, about 78% occurring once. Sequencing used memory CD4+ T cells sorted from blood. Subset defined: CD45RA-negative fraction. All receptors derive from a woman in her 30s in good health.

This chain links TRBV6-6 with TRBJ2-7; D assignment may be TRBD1 or TRBD2 (5 bases each). Germline CDR1 and CDR2: MNHNY and SVGAGI (reference sequence). Trimming removed 6 bases at V and 3 bases at J, with 21 bases between. This CDR3 region has 16 residues. The CDR3 DNA is TGTGCCAGCAGCTCGACTACCGGGACGGCGAACTACGAGCAGTACTTC. It specifies CASSSTTGTANYEQYF.

This rearrangement joins TRBV9 to TRBJ2-7; 10 bases map to TRBD2. The ends lost 4 bases at V and 5 bases at J; junction bases unmatched: 6. The CDR3 is 14 amino acids. Germline V lookup: CDR1 SGDLS, CDR2 YYNGEE. CDR3 in amino acids: CASSISGRADEQYF. CDR3 nucleotides: TGTGCCAGCAGCATAAGCGGGAGGGCCGACGAGCAGTACTTC.

The V call is TRBV4-1, the J call TRBJ1-4, with 7 nucleotides matching TRBD1. The germline V gene has CDR1 MGHRA and CDR2 YSYEKL. The trim removed 4 bases at V and 2 bases at J, leaving 4 bases unmatched. The CDR3 spans 15 residues. The chain's CDR3 is CASSRSTGTNEKLFF. In DNA form, the CDR3 reads TGCGCCAGCAGCCGCTCGACAGGGACTAATGAAAAACTGTTTTTT.

This clone was seen just once. V and J are TRBV7-2 and TRBJ1-5; the D is unclear. CDR3 length: 14 amino acids. The ends were cut back, 1 base at V and 4 bases at J, with 8 bases in the middle. Germline assignment: CDR1 SGHTA and CDR2 FQGNSA. CDR3 loop: CASSLDWRNQPQHF. The CDR3 DNA is TGTGCCAGCAGCTTAGACTGGAGGAATCAGCCCCAGCATTTT.